This T cell receptor beta chain derives from a study of blood T cell repertoires in COVID-19. TCRdb's copy holds only in-frame clones and misses some; the assay was immunoSEQ multiplex PCR. The sample shows 250,000 or so clones, 87% of them seen only once. The CDR3 is 15 residues long. Germline loops: CDR1 MNHEY, CDR2 SVGAGI. V was clipped by 7 bases and J by 7 bases; unmatched bases: 11. The V and J genes are TRBV6-5 and TRBJ2-1, with 9 bases matching TRBD1. The clonotype was recovered from a woman in her 30s with acute COVID-19. Sequencing used PBMCs or T cells enriched from blood (not recorded which). The CDR3 DNA reads as TGTGCCAGCACTCCCCCTGGGACAGGGCGTAATGAGCAGTTCTTC. Encoded protein: CASTPPGTGRNEQFF.